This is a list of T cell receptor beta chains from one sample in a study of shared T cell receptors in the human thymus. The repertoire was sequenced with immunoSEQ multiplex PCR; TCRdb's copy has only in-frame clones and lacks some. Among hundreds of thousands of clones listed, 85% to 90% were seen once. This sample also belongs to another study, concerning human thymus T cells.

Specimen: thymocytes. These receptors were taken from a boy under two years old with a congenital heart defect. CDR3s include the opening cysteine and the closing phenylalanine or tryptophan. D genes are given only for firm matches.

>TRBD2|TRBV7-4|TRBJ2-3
TGTGCCAGCAGAAATCCGGGACTAGCGGGAGGGCCTCCAGATACGCAGTATTTT
CASRNPGLAGGPPDTQYF
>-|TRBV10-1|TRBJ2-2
TGCGCCAGCAGCCAGGTGATCACCGGGGAGCTGTTTTTT
CASSQVITGELFF
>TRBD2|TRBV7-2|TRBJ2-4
TGTGCCAGCAGCTTAGTACCTAGCGGGAGGGCCGTTATTCAGTACTTC
CASSLVPSGRAVIQYF
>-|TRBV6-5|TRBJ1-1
TGTGCCAGCAGGCCAACTCCCACTGAAGCTTTCTTT
CASRPTPTEAFF
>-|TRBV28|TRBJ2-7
TGTGCCAGCAGTTTAACAGGGATAAGCTCCTACGAGCAGTACTTC
CASSLTGISSYEQYF
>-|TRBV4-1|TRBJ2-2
TGCGCCAGCAGCCAAAACCCTCCCGGGGATACCGGGGAGCTGTTTTTT
CASSQNPPGDTGELFF
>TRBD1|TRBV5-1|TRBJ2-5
TGCGCCAGCAGCTTGGCCGGACAGGGGGAAGAGACCCAGTACTTC
CASSLAGQGEETQYF
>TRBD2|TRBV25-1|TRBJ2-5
TGTGCCAGCAGAGAGAAACGGGGGGACGCCCAAGAGACCCAGTACTTC
CASREKRGDAQETQYF
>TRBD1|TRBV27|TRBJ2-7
TGTGCCAGCAGTTCCCTAGACTCCCGGACAGGGTACGAGCAGTACTTC
CASSSLDSRTGYEQYF
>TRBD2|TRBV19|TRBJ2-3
TGTGCCAGTAGTATAGATCGGTCGGACGGGAGGCCCACAGATACGCAGTATTTT
CASSIDRSDGRPTDTQYF
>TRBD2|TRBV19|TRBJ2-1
TGTGCCAGTAGCCTAGCGGGAGGGGTTAATGAGCAGTTCTTC
CASSLAGGVNEQFF
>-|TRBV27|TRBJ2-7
TGTGCCAGCAGCCCCCTCTACGAGCAGTACTTC
CASSPLYEQYF
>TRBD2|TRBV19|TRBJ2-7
TGTGCCAGTAGTATAAAGGCCCAGGGGCTAGCGGGAGACCTACGAGAGCAGTACTTC
CASSIKAQGLAGDLREQYF
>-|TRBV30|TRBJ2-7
TGTGCCTGGGACCGAGGCCGGAGCTCCTACGAGCAGTACTTC
CAWDRGRSSYEQYF
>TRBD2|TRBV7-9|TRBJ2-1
TGTGCCAGCAGGCCTTCTCCGGGCTCTAGCGGGAACAATGAGCAGTTCTTC
CASRPSPGSSGNNEQFF
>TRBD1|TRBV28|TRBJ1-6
TGTGCCAGCAGCCAGGACAGGGCCCCCTATAATTCACCCCTCCACTTT
CASSQDRAPYNSPLHF
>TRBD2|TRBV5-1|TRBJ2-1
TGCGCCAGCAGCTCAAACTTAGCGGGAGGGCCGAACAATGAGCAGTTCTTC
CASSSNLAGGPNNEQFF
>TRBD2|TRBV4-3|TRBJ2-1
TGCGCCAGCAGCCGAGAGCGGGGGGTCAGGGATGAGCAGTTCTTC
CASSRERGVRDEQFF